The 25 T cell receptor beta chains given below trace back to one sample, sequenced in a study of response to subunit inactivated influenza vaccine. TCRdb re-called the RT-PCR reads through MiXCR, storing one row per CDR3 protein. This table holds about 520,000 distinct CDR3 sequences, roughly 7.9% found once. Sequencing was performed on PBMCs from blood, taken around 2 years after vaccination. Receptors were obtained from a man aged 45 to 70 who received an inactivated influenza vaccine.

In this sample, this clonotype turned up many times. The chain employs TRBV14 and TRBJ2-6, with a weak D call TRBD2 (6 bases). V was clipped by 2 bases and J by 4 bases, with 12 bases between them. Germline-derived CDR1 and CDR2 are SGHDN and FVKESK. This CDR3 is built from 16 residues. The CDR3 nucleotides are TGTGCCAGCAGCCAATACGGGGGACGAGGGGCCAACGTCCTGACTTTC. This encodes CASSQYGGRGANVLTF.

This clonotype was counted a few times. This sequence joins TRBV28 and TRBJ1-2, with D possibly matching TRBD1 (5 bases). From germline, CDR1 is MDHEN and CDR2 SYDVKM. CDR3 size: 12 residues. Trimming shortened V by 6 bases and J by 8 bases, and 13 bases separated the two germline ends. The CDR3 DNA reads TGTGCCAGCAGGGCAGGGAGTGTGGGCTACACCTTC. Protein sequence: CASRAGSVGYTF.

This clonotype was seen ten or more times. Here the CDR3 DNA reads TGCAGTGCTGAGATGGGTGAGTCAGGGACTAGCGGGACTGAGGAGAAGCAGTACTTC. This codes for CSAEMGESGTSGTEEKQYF. The J gene is TRBJ2-7, the V gene TRBV20-1; 13 nucleotides line up with TRBD2. Germline lookup yields CDR1 DFQATT and CDR2 SNEGSKA (reference sequence). The CDR3 spans 19 residues. J lost 8 bases, V lost 5 bases, and 24 bases had no gene match.

This clonotype was detected many times. Here the CDR3 reads CSAITGLFYEQYF. CDR3 DNA: TGCAGTGCTATAACGGGACTATTCTACGAGCAGTACTTC. The chain joins TRBV20-1 to TRBJ2-7; 7 bases map to TRBD2. This CDR3 has 13 amino acids. Losses at the gene ends were 4 bases for V and 3 bases for J; bases not matched to a gene: 6. Germline CDR1 DFQATT, CDR2 SNEGSKA (reference sequence).

This clonotype has at least ten counts. The chain has TRBV11-2 and TRBJ2-2; tentative D call: TRBD2 (6 bases). There are 17 residues in the CDR3. Germline CDR1 SGHAT, CDR2 FQNNGV. Trimming shortened V by 4 bases and J by 0 bases, and 15 bases separated the two germline ends. CDR3 DNA: TGTGCCAGCAGCTACGACTTCTCTAGCGCGAACACCGGGGAGCTGTTTTTT. Protein sequence: CASSYDFSSANTGELFF.

A few counts support this clonotype. The DNA of the CDR3 is TGTGCCATCAGTGAGAGGTCGGGAGGGGAGGGCGAGCAGTACTTC. Translation gives CAISERSGGEGEQYF. The chain couples TRBV10-3 to TRBJ2-7, with TRBD2 matching 8 bases. Germline assignment: CDR1 ENHRY and CDR2 SYGVKD. The CDR3 runs to 15 residues. V lost 2 bases to trimming and J lost 6 bases; unmatched junction nucleotides: 9.

The chain is built from TRBV6-5 and TRBJ2-7; a weak D match, TRBD2 (6 bases). CDR1 MNHEY and CDR2 SVGAGI come from the germline V gene. Trimming pared 0 bases from V and 2 bases from J, leaving 11 bases between. The CDR3 loop spans 15 amino acids. The CDR3 DNA is TGTGCCAGCAGTTACTCGGAGGGGTTGACCTACGAGCAGTACTTC. Translated: CASSYSEGLTYEQYF.

This clonotype occurred a few times. The chain couples TRBV5-6 to TRBJ2-7, with D uncertain. Between the trimmed V and J ends, which lost 4 bases and 4 bases, there was a span of 12 bases. The CDR3 has 13 amino acids. CDR1 is SGHDT, CDR2 YYEEEE, per germline. The CDR3 DNA follows: TGTGCCAGCAGCCCTTCCGGGTTTTACGAGCAGTACTTC. This sequence encodes CASSPSGFYEQYF.

This clonotype was picked up many times. CDR3 residues: CASSLGEVNSPLHF. CDR3 coding DNA: TGTGCCAGCAGCTTAGGGGAGGTAAATTCACCCCTCCACTTT. The chain joins TRBV7-8 to TRBJ1-6, with unresolved D. This CDR3 has 14 amino acids. V was trimmed by 1 base and J by 7 bases, leaving 8 bases between them. Germline values: CDR1 SGHVS, CDR2 FQNEAQ.

This clonotype was seen more than once but under ten times. The rearrangement links TRBV5-1 to TRBJ2-3; D might be TRBD1 (6 bases). Germline V gene sequence: CDR1 SGHRS, CDR2 YFSETQ. There are 16 residues in the CDR3. Trimming stripped 5 bases from V and 0 bases from J, with 16 bases between. The CDR3 sequence is CASSAGQRTSTDTQYF. In nucleotides, the CDR3 is TGCGCCAGCAGTGCCGGACAGAGAACTAGCACAGATACGCAGTATTTT.

In its sample, this clonotype was seen a few times. V is TRBV24-1 and J is TRBJ2-2; 12 bases fit TRBD2. With V trimmed by 9 bases and J by 4 bases, 2 bases remained unmatched. Germline V gives CDR1 KGHDR, CDR2 SFDVKD. There are 14 residues in the CDR3. DNA of the CDR3: TGTGCCACCCAGGGACTAGCGGGCACCGGGGAGCTGTTTTTT. Amino acids: CATQGLAGTGELFF.

The V call is TRBV6-1, the J call TRBJ2-7; the match to TRBD2 covers 10 bases. Looked up from germline, CDR1 is MNHNS and CDR2 is SASEGT. The V and J ends lost 8 bases and 3 bases, in that order; junction bases with no gene match: 10. CDR3 size: 15 residues. CDR3 sequence reads: CASRPISGGIYEQYF. The CDR3 DNA follows: TGTGCCAGCCGTCCAATTAGCGGGGGGATCTACGAGCAGTACTTC.

This clonotype has ten or more counts. The CDR3 spells CASSQPPADTQYF. Here the CDR3 DNA reads TGTGCCAGCAGCCAACCCCCCGCAGATACGCAGTATTTT. The chain couples TRBV3-1 to TRBJ2-3; D is unclear. Germline V gene lookup returns CDR1 LGHDT and CDR2 YNNKEL (reference sequence). With 2 bases removed from V and 4 bases from J, the gap between germline ends came to 7 bases. The CDR3 is 13 residues long.

This clonotype was detected ten times or more. The J gene is TRBJ2-1, the V gene TRBV6-1; 11 bases are a match to TRBD1. Germline CDR1 reads MNHNS; CDR2 reads SASEGT. The V segment lost 4 bases and the J segment 8 bases; nucleotides outside the gene matches: 10. This CDR3 is built from 16 residues. Written as DNA, the CDR3 is TGTGCCAGCAGTGGGGGGACAGGGGGAGGTCTTGATGAGCAGTTCTTC. It specifies CASSGGTGGGLDEQFF.

This clonotype was seen more than once but under ten times. The rearrangement links TRBV28 to TRBJ1-5; D is uncertain. The CDR3 has 11 residues. Trimming removed 4 bases from V and 7 bases from J, with 5 bases in between. Germline CDR1 MDHEN, CDR2 SYDVKM. The CDR3 DNA reads TGTGCCAGCAGTTCGCGCCAGCCCCAGCATTTT. Translated: CASSSRQPQHF.

The chain has TRBV6-1 and TRBJ1-5, with unresolved D. V gave up 2 bases and J gave up 6 bases, with 5 bases separating them. Germline V gene sequence: CDR1 MNHNS, CDR2 SASEGT. The CDR3 length is 12 residues. CDR3: CASSEWGQPQHF. The CDR3 DNA is TGTGCCAGCAGTGAATGGGGTCAGCCCCAGCATTTT.

This clonotype was recorded at least ten times. In DNA form, the CDR3 reads TGTGCCAGCAGCCAAGAGATGTCCGGTTCCACTGAAGCTTTCTTT. As protein: CASSQEMSGSTEAFF. The chain employs TRBV3-1 and TRBJ1-1, with no clear D. The germline V and J ends were trimmed by 0 bases and 4 bases, with 12 bases remaining between them. The CDR3 consists of 15 residues. Germline V gene data show CDR1 as LGHDT and CDR2 as YNNKEL (reference sequence).

This clonotype has only a few counts. The chain joins TRBV3-1 to TRBJ2-2; the match to TRBD2 covers 13 bases. The CDR3 extends over 16 amino acids. The germline V gene encodes CDR1 LGHDT and CDR2 YNNKEL (reference sequence). J gave up 6 bases and V 7 bases, and 8 bases lay outside the gene matches. The CDR3 bases are TGTGCCAGCACCCGGACTAGCGGGAGAAGTCCCGGGGAGCTGTTTTTT. Amino acids: CASTRTSGRSPGELFF.

This clonotype has more than one count but fewer than ten. This chain joins TRBV6-1 and TRBJ2-7, with D possibly being TRBD2 (6 bases). The CDR3 has 11 residues. V lost 3 bases to trimming and J lost 6 bases, with 6 bases between them. Germline V gene data show CDR1 as MNHNS and CDR2 as SASEGT. This CDR3 reads CASSEGGEQYF. CDR3 in DNA: TGTGCCAGCAGTGAGGGAGGCGAGCAGTACTTC.

The CDR3 region is CASSPDRGVLAKNIQYF. CDR3 bases: TGTGCCAGCAGCCCGGACAGGGGCGTCCTAGCCAAAAACATTCAGTACTTC. The chain joins TRBV14 to TRBJ2-4; 9 nucleotides line up with TRBD1. CDR1 is SGHDN, CDR2 FVKESK, per germline. The trim removed 4 bases at V and 0 bases at J, leaving 7 bases unmatched. The CDR3 extends over 17 amino acids.

Here the CDR3 DNA reads TGTGCCAGCAGCTCCCGGTCCAGAGGGCCCCAGGGAGGCTACACCTTC. Encoded protein: CASSSRSRGPQGGYTF. The chain has TRBV7-2 and TRBJ1-2, with D possibly matching TRBD1 (5 bases). The CDR3 is 16 amino acids. The V gene lost 4 bases and the J gene lost 8 bases, with 23 bases spanning the gap. The germline V gene has CDR1 SGHTA and CDR2 FQGNSA.

The sample holds a few counts of this clonotype. This sequence joins TRBV4-1 and TRBJ1-1; possible D gene TRBD1, 5 bases. Germline-derived CDR1 and CDR2 are MGHRA and YSYEKL. The CDR3 runs to 14 residues. V was clipped by 5 bases and J by 4 bases, with 14 bases between them. This CDR3 reads CASSAQTGVTEAFF. The CDR3 DNA sequence: TGCGCCAGCAGCGCCCAAACGGGGGTCACTGAAGCTTTCTTT.

This clonotype was observed a handful of times. The conserved phenylalanine or tryptophan normally closing the CDR3 is absent here, so this likely arose from a read error. The limits of the CDR3 on the DNA are not certain, so only TCRdb's listed CDR3 is given. The rearrangement links TRBV29-1 to TRBJ2-7; the D call in the table, TRBD2, was not verified against the DNA. The CDR3 extends over 11 residues, inclusive of both ends. The germline V gene has CDR1 SQVTM and CDR2 ANQGSEA. CDR3 in amino acids: CSVEMQTLLGS.

This clonotype appeared many times. The chain has TRBV5-4 and TRBJ1-1, with D perhaps matching TRBD1 (6 bases). Germline V lookup: CDR1 SGHNT, CDR2 YYREEE (reference sequence). This CDR3 spans 12 amino acids. V was pared by 6 bases and J by 4 bases, with 10 bases between. Written as DNA, the CDR3 is TGTGCCAGCACCGCAGGGGCCACTGAAGCTTTCTTT. Its protein is CASTAGATEAFF.

This chain uses TRBV16 with TRBJ1-1, with D tentatively TRBD1 (5 bases). CDR1 is KGHSY, CDR2 FQNENV, per germline. This CDR3 has 15 residues. V was pared by 4 bases and J by 4 bases, with 16 bases between. CDR3 loop: CASSPPAGRGTEAFF. CDR3 nucleotides: TGTGCCAGCAGCCCTCCCGCAGGGAGGGGCACTGAAGCTTTCTTT. Combining the CDR3 with reference TRBV16 and TRBJ1-1 gives the whole variable domain GEEVAQTPKHLVRGEGQKAKLYCAPIKGHSYVFWYQQVLKNEFKFLISFQNENVFDETGMPKERFSAKCLPNSPCSLEIQATKLEDSAVYFCASSPPAGRGTEAFFGQGTRLTVV.